What follows is one TCR beta chain and its context. Per the study methods: By means of reference gene primer amplification, nucleated cell counts were estimated. Libraries were prepared by immunoSEQ multiplex PCR; TCRdb keeps only in-frame clonotypes and omits some of them. V and J calls and clone size come straight from that table; D and trimming were deduced from the DNA. The sample has fewer than 250,000 clones, 70% to 90% seen once. CDR3 size: 16 residues. Germline CDR1 and CDR2: LGHDT and YNNKEL (reference sequence). V dropped 3 bases and J dropped 5; count of bases not matched to a gene: 7. The data derive from a study of blood T cell repertoires in COVID-19. Study as a whole: The United States, Italy and Spain supplied acute and convalescent COVID-19 samples. T cells, B-cell-depleted T cells, or PBMCs provided the cDNA or gDNA that served as material.

The clonotype comes from a human donor in a cohort sampled during active COVID-19. Sequencing input: peripheral blood. The chain carries TRBV3-1 (or the pseudogene TRBV3-2) and TRBJ2-3, with TRBD2 identical over 11 bases. The CDR3 DNA sequence: TGTGCCAGCAGCCATCTGACTAGCGGGAAGGAAGATACGCAGTATTTT. As protein: CASSHLTSGKEDTQYF.